This TCR beta chain was found in a study of T cells expressing NK-cell markers. Study as a whole: According to the study, TCR beta repertoires originated from sorted CD3+CD56+NKG2C+, CD3+CD56+NKG2C- and CD3+CD56-NKG2C+ T cells. Out of eight donors sequenced, seven tested HCMV-seropositive and the remaining one seronegative.

This CDR3 is 15 amino acids long. Germline V CDR1 and CDR2: SGHVS, FNYEAQ. For each CDR3 protein, TCRdb gives one entry from its re-call of the 5' RACE reads, without DNA. This table lists some 500,000 distinct CDR3 sequences. The sequencing sample was made of blood T cells: a sorted CD56 or NKG2C T cell subset, CD4+ or CD8+ T cells, or bulk PBMC T cells (not recorded which). This TCR derives from a woman aged 45-59 years in good health. V gene TRBV7-6 combines with J gene TRBJ2-5; TCRdb's D call, TRBD2, is unchecked because there is no DNA. The CDR3: CASSLGGRAQETQYF.